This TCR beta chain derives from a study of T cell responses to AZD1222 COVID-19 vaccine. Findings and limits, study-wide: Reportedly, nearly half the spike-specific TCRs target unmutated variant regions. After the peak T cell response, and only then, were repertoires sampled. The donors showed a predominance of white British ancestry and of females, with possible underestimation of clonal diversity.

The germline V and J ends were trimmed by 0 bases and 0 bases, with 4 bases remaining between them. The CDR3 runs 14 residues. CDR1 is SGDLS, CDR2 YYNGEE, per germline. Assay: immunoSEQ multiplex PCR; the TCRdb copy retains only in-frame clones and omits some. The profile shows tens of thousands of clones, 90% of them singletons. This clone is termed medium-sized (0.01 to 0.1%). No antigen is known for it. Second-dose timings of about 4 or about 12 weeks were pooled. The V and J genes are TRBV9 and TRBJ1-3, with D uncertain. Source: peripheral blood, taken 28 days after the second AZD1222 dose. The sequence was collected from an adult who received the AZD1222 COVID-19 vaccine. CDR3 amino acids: CASSVVDSGNTIYF. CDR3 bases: TGTGCCAGCAGCGTAGTGGACTCTGGAAACACCATATATTTT.